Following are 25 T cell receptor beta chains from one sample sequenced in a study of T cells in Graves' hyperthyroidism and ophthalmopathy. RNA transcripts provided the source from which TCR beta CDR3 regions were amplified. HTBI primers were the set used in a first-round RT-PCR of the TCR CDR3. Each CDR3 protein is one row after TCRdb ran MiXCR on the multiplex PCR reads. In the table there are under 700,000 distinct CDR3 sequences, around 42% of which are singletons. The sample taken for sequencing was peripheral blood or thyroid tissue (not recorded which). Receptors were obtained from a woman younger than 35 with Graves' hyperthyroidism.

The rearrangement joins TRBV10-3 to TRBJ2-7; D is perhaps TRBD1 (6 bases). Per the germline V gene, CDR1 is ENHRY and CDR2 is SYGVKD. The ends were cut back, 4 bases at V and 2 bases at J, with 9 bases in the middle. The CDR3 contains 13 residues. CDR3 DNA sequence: TGTGCCATCAGTGGGGACACGGCCTACGAGCAGTACTTC. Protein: CAISGDTAYEQYF.

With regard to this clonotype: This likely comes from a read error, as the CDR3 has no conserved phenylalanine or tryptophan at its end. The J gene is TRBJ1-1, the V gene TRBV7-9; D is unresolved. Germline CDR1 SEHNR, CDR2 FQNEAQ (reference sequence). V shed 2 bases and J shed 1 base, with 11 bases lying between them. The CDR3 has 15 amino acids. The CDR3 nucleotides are TGTGCCAGCAGCTTATCGGGCGGTCGGAACACTGAAGCTTTCCTT. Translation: CASSLSGGRNTEAFL.

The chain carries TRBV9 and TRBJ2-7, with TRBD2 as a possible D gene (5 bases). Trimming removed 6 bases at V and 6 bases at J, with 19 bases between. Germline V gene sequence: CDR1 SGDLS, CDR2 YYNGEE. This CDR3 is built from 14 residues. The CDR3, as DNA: TGTGCCAGCAATGATGGTGACAACCGGGGCGAGCAGTACTTC. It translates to CASNDGDNRGEQYF.

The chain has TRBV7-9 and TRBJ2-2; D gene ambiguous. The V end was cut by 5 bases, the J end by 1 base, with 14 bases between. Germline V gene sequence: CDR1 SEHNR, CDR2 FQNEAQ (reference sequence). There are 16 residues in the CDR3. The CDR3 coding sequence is TGTGCCAGCAGCCAAGAGCGAGGACGGAACACCGGGGAGCTGTTTTTT. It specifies CASSQERGRNTGELFF.

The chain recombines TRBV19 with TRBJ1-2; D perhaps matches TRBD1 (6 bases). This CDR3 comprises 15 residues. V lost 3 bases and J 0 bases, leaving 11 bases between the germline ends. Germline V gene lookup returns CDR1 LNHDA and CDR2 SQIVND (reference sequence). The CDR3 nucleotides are TGTGCCAGTAGTATTCACGGGGGCTCTAACTATGGCTACACCTTC. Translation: CASSIHGGSNYGYTF.

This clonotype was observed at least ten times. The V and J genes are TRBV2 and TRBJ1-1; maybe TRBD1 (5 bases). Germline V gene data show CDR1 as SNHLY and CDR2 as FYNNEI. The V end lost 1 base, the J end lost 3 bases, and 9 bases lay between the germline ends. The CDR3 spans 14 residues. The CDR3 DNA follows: TGTGCCAGCAGTGAAGACAGGAGGGACACTGAAGCTTTCTTT. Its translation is CASSEDRRDTEAFF.

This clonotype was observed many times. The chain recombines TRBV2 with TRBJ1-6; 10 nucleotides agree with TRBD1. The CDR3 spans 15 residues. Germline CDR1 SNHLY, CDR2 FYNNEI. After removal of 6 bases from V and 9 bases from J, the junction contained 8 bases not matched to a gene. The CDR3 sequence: CASSVTGTGASPLHF. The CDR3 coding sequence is TGTGCCAGCAGCGTCACCGGGACAGGGGCTTCACCCCTCCACTTT.

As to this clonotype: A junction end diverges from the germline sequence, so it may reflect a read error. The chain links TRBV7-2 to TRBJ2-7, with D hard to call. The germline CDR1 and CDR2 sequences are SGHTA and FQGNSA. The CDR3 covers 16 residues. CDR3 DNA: TGTGCCAGCAGCCAAGATCTGGAGAGTTTCTCCAACGAGCAGTACTTC. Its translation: CASSQDLESFSNEQYF. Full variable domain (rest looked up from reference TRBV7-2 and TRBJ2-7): GAGVSQSPSNKVTEKGKDVELRCDPISGHTALYWYRQSLGQGLEFLIYFQGNSAPDKSGLPSDRFSAERTGGSVSTLTIQRTQQEDSAVYLCASSQDLESFSNEQYFGPGTRLTVT.

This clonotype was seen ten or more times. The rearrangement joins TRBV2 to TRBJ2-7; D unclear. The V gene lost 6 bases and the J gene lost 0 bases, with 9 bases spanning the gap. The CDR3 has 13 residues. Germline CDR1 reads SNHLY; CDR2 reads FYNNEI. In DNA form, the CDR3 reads TGTGCCAGCAGAGCTAGGAGCTCCTACGAGCAGTACTTC. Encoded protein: CASRARSSYEQYF.

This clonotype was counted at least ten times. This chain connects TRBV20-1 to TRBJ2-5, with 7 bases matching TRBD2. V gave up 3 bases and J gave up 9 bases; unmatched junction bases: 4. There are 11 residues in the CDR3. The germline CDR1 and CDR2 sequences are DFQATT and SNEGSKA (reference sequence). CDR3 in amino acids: CSARAGAPQYF. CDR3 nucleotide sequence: TGCAGTGCTAGGGCGGGAGCGCCCCAGTACTTC.

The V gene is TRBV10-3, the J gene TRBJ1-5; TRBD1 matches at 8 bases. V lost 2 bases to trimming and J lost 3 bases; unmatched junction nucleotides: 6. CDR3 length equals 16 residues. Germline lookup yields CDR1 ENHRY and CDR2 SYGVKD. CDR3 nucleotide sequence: TGTGCCATCAGTGAGATGGACAGGGAAAACAATCAGCCCCAGCATTTT. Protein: CAISEMDRENNQPQHF.

CDR3 sequence reads: CASSQGIGKQETQYF. The CDR3 bases are TGCGCCAGCAGCCAAGGCATTGGAAAGCAAGAGACCCAGTACTTC. The chain has TRBV5-1 and TRBJ2-5; no clear D gene. This CDR3 comprises 15 residues. The V end was cut by 4 bases, the J end by 2 bases, with 15 bases between. Germline CDR1 SGHRS, CDR2 YFSETQ.

DNA of the CDR3: TGTGCCACCAGCAGACTAGCGGGAGGGCCCTACGAGCAGTACTTC. Translation gives CATSRLAGGPYEQYF. The genes are TRBV15 and TRBJ2-7; 12 bases agree with TRBD2. The germline gives CDR1 LNHNV, CDR2 YYDKDF (reference sequence). The CDR3 runs to 15 residues. The V gene end was trimmed by 2 bases and the J gene end by 2 bases; junction bases not matched to a gene: 1.

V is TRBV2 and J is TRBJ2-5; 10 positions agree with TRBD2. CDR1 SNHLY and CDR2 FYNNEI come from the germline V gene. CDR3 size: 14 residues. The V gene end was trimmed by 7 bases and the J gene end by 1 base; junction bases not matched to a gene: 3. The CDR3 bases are TGTGCCAGCATTGGACTAGCGGTCCAAGAGACCCAGTACTTC. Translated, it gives CASIGLAVQETQYF.

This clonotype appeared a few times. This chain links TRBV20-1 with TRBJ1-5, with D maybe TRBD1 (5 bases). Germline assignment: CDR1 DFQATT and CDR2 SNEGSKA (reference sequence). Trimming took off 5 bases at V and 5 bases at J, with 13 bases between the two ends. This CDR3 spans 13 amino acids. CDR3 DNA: TGCAGTGCTCCAGGCAGGGTTGATCAGCCCCAGCATTTT. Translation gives CSAPGRVDQPQHF.

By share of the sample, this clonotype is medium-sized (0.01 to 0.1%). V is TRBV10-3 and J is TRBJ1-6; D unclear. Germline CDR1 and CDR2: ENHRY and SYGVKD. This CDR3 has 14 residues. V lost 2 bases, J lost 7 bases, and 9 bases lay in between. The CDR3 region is CAISETRENSPLHF. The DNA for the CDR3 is TGTGCCATCAGTGAGACTAGGGAGAATTCACCCCTCCACTTT.

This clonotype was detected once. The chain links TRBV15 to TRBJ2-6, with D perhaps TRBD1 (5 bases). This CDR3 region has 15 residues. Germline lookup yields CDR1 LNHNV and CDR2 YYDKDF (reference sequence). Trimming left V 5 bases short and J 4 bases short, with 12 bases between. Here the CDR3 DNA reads TGTGCCACCAGCCCAGTGGGGCAGGGGGCCAACGTCCTGACTTTC. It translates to CATSPVGQGANVLTF.

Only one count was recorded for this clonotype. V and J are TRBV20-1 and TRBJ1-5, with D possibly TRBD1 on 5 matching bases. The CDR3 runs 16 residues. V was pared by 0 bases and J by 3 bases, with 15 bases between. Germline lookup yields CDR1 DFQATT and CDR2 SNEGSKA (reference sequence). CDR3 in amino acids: CSARDPREGVNQPQHF. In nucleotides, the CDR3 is TGCAGTGCTAGAGATCCCAGGGAGGGAGTCAATCAGCCCCAGCATTTT.

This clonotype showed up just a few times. The CDR3: CAITGSDRGRENSYEQYF. The CDR3 DNA follows: TGTGCCATCACTGGCTCGGACAGGGGGCGAGAAAACTCCTACGAGCAGTACTTC. This chain joins TRBV7-2 and TRBJ2-7; the match to TRBD1 covers 11 bases. After removal of 10 bases from V and 0 bases from J, the junction contained 17 bases not matched to a gene. CDR3 length equals 18 residues. CDR1 is SGHTA, CDR2 FQGNSA, per germline.

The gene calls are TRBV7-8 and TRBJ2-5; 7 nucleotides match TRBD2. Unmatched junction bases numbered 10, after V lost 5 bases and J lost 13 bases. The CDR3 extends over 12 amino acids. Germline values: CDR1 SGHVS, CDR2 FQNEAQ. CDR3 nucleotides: TGTGCCAGCAGCCAAGCGGGACGTTCTCCGTACTTC. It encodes CASSQAGRSPYF.

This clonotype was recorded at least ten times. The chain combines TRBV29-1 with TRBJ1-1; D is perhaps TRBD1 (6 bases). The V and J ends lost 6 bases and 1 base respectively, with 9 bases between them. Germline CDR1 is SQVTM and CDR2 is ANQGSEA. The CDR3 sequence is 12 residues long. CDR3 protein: CSVQGQNTEAFF. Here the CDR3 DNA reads TGCAGCGTACAGGGACAGAACACTGAAGCTTTCTTT.

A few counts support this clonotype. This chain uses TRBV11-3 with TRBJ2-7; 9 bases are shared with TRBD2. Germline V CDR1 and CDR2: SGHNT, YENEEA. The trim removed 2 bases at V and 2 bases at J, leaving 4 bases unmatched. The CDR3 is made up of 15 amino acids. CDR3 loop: CASSLNLAGTYEQYF. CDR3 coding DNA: TGTGCCAGCAGCTTAAACCTAGCGGGGACCTACGAGCAGTACTTC.

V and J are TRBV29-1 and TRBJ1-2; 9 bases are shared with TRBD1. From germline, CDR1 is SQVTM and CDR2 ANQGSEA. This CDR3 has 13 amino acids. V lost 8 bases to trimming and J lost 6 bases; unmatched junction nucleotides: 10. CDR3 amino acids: CSSYSRTGDGYTF. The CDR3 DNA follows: TGCAGCAGTTACTCTCGGACAGGGGATGGCTACACCTTC.

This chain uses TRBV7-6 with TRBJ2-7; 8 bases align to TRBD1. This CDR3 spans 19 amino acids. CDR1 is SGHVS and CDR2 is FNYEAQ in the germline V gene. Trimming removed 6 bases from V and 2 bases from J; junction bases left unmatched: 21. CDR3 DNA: TGTGCCAGCAGTTTGTATGGGCCCACTCCGGGACAGGAGCCCTACGAGCAGTACTTC. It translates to CASSLYGPTPGQEPYEQYF.

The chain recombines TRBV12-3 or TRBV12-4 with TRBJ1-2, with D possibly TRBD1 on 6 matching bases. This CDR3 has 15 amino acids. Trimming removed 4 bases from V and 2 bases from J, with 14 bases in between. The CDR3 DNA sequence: TGTGCCAGCAGTTCCCCTGGGGGCGCGAACTATGGCTACACCTTC. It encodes CASSSPGGANYGYTF.